These 9 T cell receptor beta chains came from one sample sequenced in a study of glioma-infiltrating T cells after dendritic cell vaccination. The table came from immunoSEQ multiplex PCR; TCRdb's copy has only in-frame clones and leaves some out. This sample yields about 21,000 clones, of which 79% are seen a single time; approximately 35% belongs to the top ten. The sequencing here drew on blood, taken before dendritic cell vaccination. Every receptor here comes from a human donor with glioblastoma.

The chain employs TRBV4-3 and TRBJ1-2; the D gene is possibly TRBD1 (6 bases). The CDR3 covers 13 residues. Germline lookup yields CDR1 LGHNA and CDR2 YSLEER. V dropped 0 bases and J dropped 11 bases, with 13 bases sitting between them. The CDR3 loop is CASSQDLRQAYTF. For the CDR3, the DNA is TGCGCCAGCAGCCAAGATCTCAGACAGGCTTACACCTTC.

The V and J genes are TRBV7-2 and TRBJ2-7, with 9 bases matching TRBD2. The CDR3 spans 15 residues. Trimming removed 3 bases from V and 3 bases from J; junction bases left unmatched: 6. CDR1 and CDR2 from the germline V gene are SGHTA and FQGNSA. This CDR3 reads CASSFSPSGIYEQYF. For the CDR3, the DNA is TGTGCCAGCAGCTTTAGTCCTAGCGGGATCTACGAGCAGTACTTC.

V is TRBV7-2 and J is TRBJ2-3; 8 bases agree with TRBD2. The CDR3 sequence is 18 residues long. Per germline, CDR1 SGHTA and CDR2 FQGNSA. V was clipped by 1 base and J by 4 bases; unmatched bases: 13. The DNA of the CDR3 is TGTGCCAGCAGCTTAGTCGGTCGGGGGGGAAGCTGGGCAGATACGCAGTATTTT. It specifies CASSLVGRGGSWADTQYF. The full variable domain, completed using reference TRBV7-2 and TRBJ2-3, is GAGVSQSPSNKVTEKGKDVELRCDPISGHTALYWYRQSLGQGLEFLIYFQGNSAPDKSGLPSDRFSAERTGGSVSTLTIQRTQQEDSAVYLCASSLVGRGGSWADTQYFGPGTRLTVL.

The rearrangement uses TRBV30 and TRBJ1-1, with 8 bases fitting TRBD1. Germline assignment: CDR1 GTSNPN and CDR2 SVGIG (reference sequence). V gave up 4 bases and J gave up 4 bases; unmatched junction bases: 11. The CDR3 is made up of 15 amino acids. CDR3 residues: CAWIDQGARGTEAFF. CDR3 in DNA: TGTGCCTGGATAGATCAGGGGGCGAGGGGCACTGAAGCTTTCTTT.

V gene TRBV10-2 combines with J gene TRBJ1-1; D is uncertain. Germline V gene data show CDR1 as WSHSY and CDR2 as SAAADI. The length of the CDR3 is 13 residues. V shed 3 bases and J shed 2 bases, with 7 bases lying between them. CDR3 amino acids: CASSEQPNTEAFF. CDR3 nucleotides: TGCGCCAGCAGTGAACAGCCTAACACTGAAGCTTTCTTT.

V gene TRBV25-1 combines with J gene TRBJ2-7, with 8 bases that match TRBD1. Germline V lookup: CDR1 MGHDK, CDR2 SYGVNS. CDR3 length equals 14 residues. After removal of 4 bases from V and 3 bases from J, the junction contained 5 bases not matched to a gene. DNA for the CDR3: TGTGCCAGCAGTGGAACAGGGGGGAGCTACGAGCAGTACTTC. Translating it yields CASSGTGGSYEQYF.

The sample holds one count of this clone. The chain recombines TRBV2 with TRBJ2-3, with 12 nucleotides matching TRBD2. V gave up 6 bases and J gave up 2 bases; unmatched junction bases: 6. Germline-derived CDR1 and CDR2 are SNHLY and FYNNEI. CDR3 length: 16 amino acids. The CDR3: CASRRTSGIHTDTQYF. The CDR3 DNA is TGTGCCAGCAGGCGGACTAGCGGGATACACACAGATACGCAGTATTTT.

The chain is built from TRBV7-2 and TRBJ2-7; 7 positions match TRBD1. The germline V gene encodes CDR1 SGHTA and CDR2 FQGNSA. Trimming took 4 bases from V and 2 from J; bases not matched to a gene: 8. The CDR3 is 15 amino acids. CDR3 nucleotide sequence: TGTGCCAGCAGCTCAGTGGGGACAGAAGCCTACGAGCAGTACTTC. It specifies CASSSVGTEAYEQYF.

A few counts support this clone. This chain connects TRBV4-3 to TRBJ2-3; D may be TRBD2 (6 bases). V lost 4 bases to trimming and J lost 6 bases, with 11 bases between them. This CDR3 spans 13 amino acids. Looked up from germline, CDR1 is LGHNA and CDR2 is YSLEER. The CDR3 sequence: CASSRGLRDTQYF. The CDR3 DNA reads as TGCGCCAGCAGCCGGGGACTGAGGGATACGCAGTATTTT.